The sequence of this TCR beta chain was determined in a study of cytomegalovirus exposure and HLA in healthy donors. Both 60 Vbeta primers and 13 Jbeta primers went into the PCR. Repertoires were generated with immunoSEQ multiplex PCR, while TCRdb's copy carries only in-frame clones and drops some. The table lists under 110,000 clones, roughly 80% of them singletons. V was pared by 6 bases and J by 10 bases, with 20 bases of the junction left unmatched. In germline, CDR1 is LNHDA, CDR2 SQIVND (reference sequence). The CDR3 totals 16 residues. The source of this sequence is a man aged 45-65 years in good health and CMV-seronegative. Sequenced material: PBMCs. The chain is built from TRBV19 and TRBJ1-1; 7 nucleotides align to TRBD1. CDR3 DNA: TGTGCCAGTAGCGTTGAGGGGGCCTTGGCCGGGGTCATAGCTTTCTTT. This translates into CASSVEGALAGVIAFF.